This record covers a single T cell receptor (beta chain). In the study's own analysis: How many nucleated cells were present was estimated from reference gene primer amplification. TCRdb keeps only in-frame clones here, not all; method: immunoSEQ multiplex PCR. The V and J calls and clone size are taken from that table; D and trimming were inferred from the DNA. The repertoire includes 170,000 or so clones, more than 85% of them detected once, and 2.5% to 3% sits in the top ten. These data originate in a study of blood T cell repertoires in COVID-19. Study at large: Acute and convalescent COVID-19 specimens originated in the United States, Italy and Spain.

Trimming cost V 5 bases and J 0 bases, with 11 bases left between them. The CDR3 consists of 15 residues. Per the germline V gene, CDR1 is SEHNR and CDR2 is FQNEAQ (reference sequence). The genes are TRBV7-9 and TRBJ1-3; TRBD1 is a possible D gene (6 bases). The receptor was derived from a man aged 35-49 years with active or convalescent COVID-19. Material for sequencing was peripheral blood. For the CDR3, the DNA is TGTGCCAGCAGCGCTACAGGGTCCTCTGGAAACACCATATATTTT. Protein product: CASSATGSSGNTIYF.